This T cell receptor (beta chain) was sequenced for a study of CD8 T cells in Susac syndrome. About 0.45 to 1 ug RNA was reverse transcribed with random hexamers. TCRdb reprocessed the immunoSEQ multiplex PCR reads with MiXCR, giving one entry per CDR3 protein. This sample has roughly 50,000 distinct CDR3 sequences, with 80% to 95% found just once. With 4 bases clipped from V and 5 bases from J, the junction kept 7 bases outside the gene matches. CDR1 is SGHKS and CDR2 is YYEKEE in the germline V gene (reference sequence). This CDR3 comprises 14 residues. Sequencing of TCR beta was performed on blood CD8+ and CD4+ T cells. Controls were age- and sex-matched healthy donors. TEMRA cells were FACS-enriched, and CD8+ and CD4+ T cells were isolated negatively.

This chain links TRBV5-5 with TRBJ2-3, with TRBD2 matching 7 bases. The receptor was isolated from a human donor in good health. Sequencing was performed on CD8+ T cells from PBMCs. CDR3 region: CASSRSGKLDTQYF. The CDR3 region has the DNA TGTGCCAGCAGCCGGAGCGGGAAACTAGATACGCAGTATTTT. Based on the CDR3 plus reference TRBV5-5 and TRBJ2-3, the full variable domain is DAGVTQSPTHLIKTRGQQVTLRCSPISGHKSVSWYQQVLGQGPQFIFQYYEKEERGRGNFPDRFSARQFPNYSSELNVNALLLGDSALYLCASSRSGKLDTQYFGPGTRLTVL.